Shown below are 14 T cell receptor beta chains from a single sample sequenced in a study of blood T cells in healthy people across ages. Primed by a sample-barcoded 5' primer and a J-beta primer mix, a second PCR proceeded for about 7 to 11 cycles. TCRdb redid the calling of the 5' RACE reads with MiXCR, one entry per CDR3 protein. The profile shows some 900,000 distinct CDR3 sequences, under 30% of them singletons. The sequenced sample was blood. These receptors all stem from a woman older than 75 in good health.

At least ten counts were recorded for this clonotype. V usage is TRBV15 and J usage is TRBJ2-1; 7 bases line up with TRBD1. The CDR3 loop spans 14 amino acids. Losses at the gene ends were 8 bases for V and 9 bases for J; bases not matched to a gene: 13. Per the germline V gene, CDR1 is LNHNV and CDR2 is YYDKDF (reference sequence). This chain's CDR3 is CATLVDRVIGEQFF. In DNA, the CDR3 is TGTGCCACCCTTGTCGACAGGGTAATCGGTGAGCAGTTCTTC.

The V call is TRBV20-1, the J call TRBJ1-5; maybe TRBD1 (5 bases). Per germline, CDR1 DFQATT and CDR2 SNEGSKA (reference sequence). The CDR3 loop spans 14 amino acids. The ends were cut back, 5 bases at V and 0 bases at J, with 11 bases in the middle. The CDR3: CSAPKGNSNQPQHF. The CDR3, as DNA: TGCAGTGCTCCGAAGGGGAATAGCAATCAGCCCCAGCATTTT.

Worth noting for this clonotype: A much larger clonotype is one base distant, so this may be a read error. The rearrangement links TRBV12-3 or TRBV12-4 to TRBJ2-1; either TRBD1 or TRBD2 may fit D (5 bases each). The DNA end lines up better with TRBJ2-7; the J call may be wrong. The CDR3 covers 17 residues. The CDR3 loop reads CASSLAWGTPTYNEQYF. In DNA form, the CDR3 reads TGTGCCAGCAGTTTAGCGTGGGGGACGCCAACCTACAATGAGCAGTACTTC.

About this clonotype: A single base separates this from a much larger clone, so it may be a read error. The V call is TRBV3-1, the J call TRBJ1-4, with 7 nucleotides matching TRBD1. This CDR3 has 15 amino acids. Germline V gene data show CDR1 as LGHDT and CDR2 as YNNKEL (reference sequence). The J segment lost 10 bases and the V segment lost 4 bases, leaving 12 bases of the junction unmatched. The CDR3 region has the DNA TGTGCCAGCAGCCTCGGGACAGTATTTCGTGGAAAACTGTTTTTT. Translated: CASSLGTVFRGKLFF.

V usage is TRBV7-8 and J usage is TRBJ1-1; 10 bases fit TRBD1. The germline gives CDR1 SGHVS, CDR2 FQNEAQ. The CDR3 totals 16 residues. Trimming at V came to 7 bases and at J to 3 bases, leaving 11 bases not matched to a gene. The CDR3 nucleotides read TGTGCCAGCATCCGACAGGGGGCCACAACGGACACTGAAGCTTTCTTT. Its translation is CASIRQGATTDTEAFF.

This clonotype was observed a single time. This may stem from a read error, because a much larger clone lies one nucleotide away. The V gene is TRBV29-1, the J gene TRBJ1-2; D may be TRBD1 (5 bases). Germline CDR1 SQVTM, CDR2 ANQGSEA. The CDR3 runs 15 residues. The V end was cut by 0 bases, the J end by 2 bases, with 13 bases between. The CDR3 loop is CSVEELGGGNYGYTF. Here the CDR3 DNA reads TGCAGCGTTGAAGAGCTGGGTGGGGGGAACTATGGCTACACCTTC.

The chain employs TRBV20-1 and TRBJ2-7, with 7 bases aligning to TRBD2. The J call may not be correct, given that the DNA end is closer to TRBJ2-5. The CDR3 length is 13 residues. Germline CDR1 is DFQATT and CDR2 is SNEGSKA (reference sequence). CDR3 loop: CSAKRAGQETQYF. The CDR3 nucleotides are TGCAGTGCTAAACGAGCGGGGCAAGAGACCCAGTACTTC.

This clonotype turned up a few times. The gene calls are TRBV9 and TRBJ2-7; 7 nucleotides agree with TRBD1. Germline lookup yields CDR1 SGDLS and CDR2 YYNGEE. CDR3 length: 14 amino acids. Unmatched junction bases numbered 4, after V lost 3 bases and J lost 1 base. The CDR3 DNA is TGTGCCAGCAGCGCCCGGGACAGTTCCTACGAGCAGTACTTC. This gives the protein CASSARDSSYEQYF.

The chain uses TRBV24-1 and TRBJ2-1, with D possibly being TRBD2 (5 bases). The DNA matches TRBJ2-7 better at its end, which makes the J call doubtful. This CDR3 spans 16 amino acids. Germline CDR1 reads KGHDR; CDR2 reads SFDVKD. As DNA, the CDR3 is TGTGCCACCAGTGAAGCCCGAGCGGACTCCTACAATGAGCAGTACTTC. Translated, it gives CATSEARADSYNEQYF.

The chain has TRBV18 and TRBJ2-5; 9 bases line up with TRBD2. The ends lost 6 bases at V and 3 bases at J; junction bases unmatched: 8. The CDR3 length is 15 residues. Germline assignment: CDR1 KGHSH and CDR2 LQKENI. CDR3 nucleotide sequence: TGTGCCAGCTCCCGACTCAGGACTAGCGAAGAGACCCAGTACTTC. Encoded protein: CASSRLRTSEETQYF.

The chain is built from TRBV7-2 and TRBJ1-4, with a possible D match to TRBD1 (5 bases). The germline gives CDR1 SGHTA, CDR2 FQGNSA. The CDR3 runs to 16 residues. The V gene lost 1 base and the J gene lost 8 bases, with 17 bases spanning the gap. CDR3: CASSLESGTAGEKLFF. The CDR3 DNA is TGTGCCAGCAGCTTAGAGTCAGGGACCGCTGGGGAAAAACTGTTTTTT.

This clonotype has a count of ten or more. The genes are TRBV29-1 and TRBJ2-1, with D tentatively TRBD1 (5 bases). CDR3 length: 12 residues. CDR1 and CDR2 (germline): SQVTM, ANQGSEA. Deletions cut 3 bases from V and 6 bases from J, with 9 bases between. The CDR3 region has the DNA TGCAGCGTTGAGCAGGGCCCCAATGAGCAGTTCTTC. Translated, it gives CSVEQGPNEQFF.

This clonotype was seen only a few times. The chain uses TRBV15 and TRBJ1-1; D call uncertain. Trimming removed 4 bases at V and 5 bases at J, with 8 bases between. Germline V CDR1 and CDR2: LNHNV, YYDKDF (reference sequence). The CDR3 loop spans 12 amino acids. CDR3 region: CATSTGGTEAFF. The CDR3 DNA reads TGTGCCACCAGCACGGGTGGGACTGAAGCTTTCTTT.

V is TRBV6-2 or TRBV6-3 and J is TRBJ1-5; weak D call: TRBD1 (6 bases). The V end was cut by 7 bases, the J end by 4 bases, with 20 bases between. The CDR3 extends over 16 amino acids. The germline CDR1 and CDR2 sequences are MNHEY and SVGEGT. CDR3 protein: CASTLQGWARNQPQHF. CDR3 DNA: TGTGCCAGCACTCTACAGGGTTGGGCGCGGAATCAGCCCCAGCATTTT.